Sequencing of this T cell receptor (delta chain) was carried out in a study of gamma-delta chains in newborns, infants, children. Study-level information: Microbial exposure reportedly drives polyclonal innate γδ T cell expansion after birth.

TCRdb called clones anew from the reads with CATT. The sample includes more than 7,500 delta-chain clones, 22% of them seen just once. Germline V lookup: CDR1 GEAIGNYY, CDR2 EKD. V was clipped by 4 bases and J by 5 bases; unmatched bases: 6. CDR3 size: 14 residues. This clone was counted only a few times. Other nucleotide sequences from this sample produce the same CDR3. V usage is TRDV2 and J usage is TRDJ1; TRDD3 aligns across 10 bases. The sequencing sample was made of blood. This sequence originates from a child who was a newborn, infant or young child, either healthy, febrile or measles-vaccinated (not recorded which). This chain's CDR3 is CACDLLGDSDKLIF. The CDR3 DNA reads as TGTGCCTGTGATTTACTGGGGGATTCAGATAAACTCATCTTT.